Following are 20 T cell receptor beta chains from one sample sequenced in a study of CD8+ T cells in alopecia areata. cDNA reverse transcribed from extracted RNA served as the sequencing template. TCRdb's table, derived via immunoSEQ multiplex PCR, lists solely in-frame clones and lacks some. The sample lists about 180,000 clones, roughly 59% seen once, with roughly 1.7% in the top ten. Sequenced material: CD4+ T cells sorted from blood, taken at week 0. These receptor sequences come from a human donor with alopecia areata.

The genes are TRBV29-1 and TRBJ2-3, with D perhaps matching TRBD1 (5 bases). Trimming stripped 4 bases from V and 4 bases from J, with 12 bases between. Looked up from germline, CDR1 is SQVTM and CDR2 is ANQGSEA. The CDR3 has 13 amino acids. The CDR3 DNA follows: TGCAGCGTTGGTAGGGGCCCCGCAGATACGCAGTATTTT. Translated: CSVGRGPADTQYF.

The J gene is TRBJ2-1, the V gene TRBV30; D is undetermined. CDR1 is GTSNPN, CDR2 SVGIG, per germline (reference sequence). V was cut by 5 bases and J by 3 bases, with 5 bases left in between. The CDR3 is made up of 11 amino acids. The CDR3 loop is CAWSFYNEQFF. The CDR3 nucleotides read TGTGCCTGGTCCTTCTACAATGAGCAGTTCTTC.

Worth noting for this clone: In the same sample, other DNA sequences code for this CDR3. The CDR3 loop is CSVEGGMNTEAFF. The CDR3 DNA is TGCAGCGTTGAAGGAGGAATGAACACTGAAGCTTTCTTT. The genes are TRBV29-1 and TRBJ1-1; the D is unclear. Germline-derived CDR1 and CDR2 are SQVTM and ANQGSEA. The CDR3 runs 13 residues. The V gene lost 1 base and the J gene lost 0 bases, with 6 bases spanning the gap. Full variable domain (missing parts from reference TRBV29-1 and TRBJ1-1): SAVISQKPSRDICQRGTSLTIQCQVDSQVTMMFWYRQQPGQSLTLIATANQGSEATYESGFVIDKFPISRPNLTFSTLTVSNMSPEDSSIYLCSVEGGMNTEAFFGQGTRLTVV.

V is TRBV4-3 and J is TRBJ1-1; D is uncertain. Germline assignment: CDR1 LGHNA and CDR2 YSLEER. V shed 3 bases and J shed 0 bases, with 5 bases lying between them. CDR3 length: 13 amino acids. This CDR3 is CASSQILNTEAFF. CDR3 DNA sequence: TGCGCCAGCAGCCAGATCCTGAACACTGAAGCTTTCTTT.

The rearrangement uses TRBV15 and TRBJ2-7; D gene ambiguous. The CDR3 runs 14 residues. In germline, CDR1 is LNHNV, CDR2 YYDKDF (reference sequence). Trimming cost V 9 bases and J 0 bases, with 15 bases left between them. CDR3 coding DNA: TGTGCCACGTCCCTTCCCGCGGTCTCCTACGAGCAGTACTTC. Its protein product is CATSLPAVSYEQYF.

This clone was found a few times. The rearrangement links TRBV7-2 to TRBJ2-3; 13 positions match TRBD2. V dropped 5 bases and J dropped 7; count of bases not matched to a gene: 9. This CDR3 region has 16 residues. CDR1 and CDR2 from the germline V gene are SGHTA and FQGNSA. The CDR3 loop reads CASSQGLAGTSNTQYF. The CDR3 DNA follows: TGTGCCAGCAGCCAGGGACTAGCGGGGACATCAAATACGCAGTATTTT.

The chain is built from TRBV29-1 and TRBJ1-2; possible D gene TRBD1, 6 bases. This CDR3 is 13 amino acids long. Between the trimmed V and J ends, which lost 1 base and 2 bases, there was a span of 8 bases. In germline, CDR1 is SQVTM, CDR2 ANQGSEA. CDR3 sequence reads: CSVEAGDNYGYTF. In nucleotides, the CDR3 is TGCAGCGTTGAAGCAGGGGACAACTATGGCTACACCTTC.

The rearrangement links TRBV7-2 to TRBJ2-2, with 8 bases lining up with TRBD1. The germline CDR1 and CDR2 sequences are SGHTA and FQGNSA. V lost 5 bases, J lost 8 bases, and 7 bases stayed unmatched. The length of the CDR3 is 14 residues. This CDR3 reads CASSPQGAAGELFF. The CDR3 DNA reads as TGTGCCAGCAGCCCCCAGGGGGCGGCGGGGGAGCTGTTTTTT.

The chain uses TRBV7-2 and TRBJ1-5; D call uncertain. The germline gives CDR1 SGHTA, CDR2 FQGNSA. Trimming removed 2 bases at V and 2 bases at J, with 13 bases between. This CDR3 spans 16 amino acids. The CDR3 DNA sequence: TGTGCCAGCAGCTTATCCACCCTGATCGGCAATCAGCCCCAGCATTTT. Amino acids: CASSLSTLIGNQPQHF.

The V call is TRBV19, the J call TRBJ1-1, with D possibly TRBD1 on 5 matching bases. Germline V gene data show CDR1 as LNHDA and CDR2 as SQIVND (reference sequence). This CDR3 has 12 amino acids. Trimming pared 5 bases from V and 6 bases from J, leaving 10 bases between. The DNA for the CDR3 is TGTGCCAGTAGTCCCGGGGGGGCTGAAGCTTTCTTT. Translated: CASSPGGAEAFF.

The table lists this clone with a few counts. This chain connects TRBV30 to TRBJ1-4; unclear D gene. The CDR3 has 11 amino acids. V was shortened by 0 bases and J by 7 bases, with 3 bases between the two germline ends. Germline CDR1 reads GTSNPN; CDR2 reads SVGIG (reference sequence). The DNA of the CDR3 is TGTGCCTGGAGTGTAGCTGAAAAACTGTTTTTT. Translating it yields CAWSVAEKLFF.

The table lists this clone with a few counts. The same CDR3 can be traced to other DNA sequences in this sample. Here the CDR3 DNA reads TGTGCCACCAGCAGAGGTGGGGATCAGCCCCAGCATTTT. This encodes CATSRGGDQPQHF. The chain is built from TRBV15 and TRBJ1-5; no reliable D call. The V end was cut by 1 base, the J end by 5 bases, with 6 bases between. This CDR3 region has 13 residues. CDR1 and CDR2 from the germline V gene are LNHNV and YYDKDF (reference sequence). The complete variable domain, with remaining parts taken from reference TRBV15 and TRBJ1-5, reads DAMVIQNPRYQVTQFGKPVTLSCSQTLNHNVMYWYQQKSSQAPKLLFHYYDKDFNNEADTPDNFQSRRPNTSFCFLDIRSPGLGDTAMYLCATSRGGDQPQHFGDGTRLSIL.

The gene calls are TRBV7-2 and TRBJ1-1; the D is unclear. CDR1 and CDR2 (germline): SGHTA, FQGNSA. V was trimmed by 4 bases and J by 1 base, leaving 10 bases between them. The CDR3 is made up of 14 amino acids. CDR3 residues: CASSSRRWNTEAFF. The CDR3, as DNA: TGTGCCAGCAGCTCCAGGAGGTGGAACACTGAAGCTTTCTTT.

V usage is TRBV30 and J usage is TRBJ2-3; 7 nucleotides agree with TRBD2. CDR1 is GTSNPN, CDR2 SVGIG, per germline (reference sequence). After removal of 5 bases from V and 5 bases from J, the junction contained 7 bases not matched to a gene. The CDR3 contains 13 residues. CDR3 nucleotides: TGTGCCTGGGGTCTGGGGGGGAGAGATACGCAGTATTTT. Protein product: CAWGLGGRDTQYF.

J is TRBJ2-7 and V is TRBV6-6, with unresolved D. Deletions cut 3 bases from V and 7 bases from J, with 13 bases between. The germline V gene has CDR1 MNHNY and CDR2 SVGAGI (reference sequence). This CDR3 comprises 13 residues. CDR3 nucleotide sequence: TGTGCCAGCAGTTATTCTACTACGGAAGAGCAGTACTTC. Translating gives CASSYSTTEEQYF.

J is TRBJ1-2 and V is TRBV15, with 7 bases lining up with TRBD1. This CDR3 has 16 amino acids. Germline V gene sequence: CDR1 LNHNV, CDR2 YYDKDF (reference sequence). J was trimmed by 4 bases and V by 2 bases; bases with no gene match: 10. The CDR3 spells CATSRNLGGQPYGYTF. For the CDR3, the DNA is TGTGCCACCAGCAGAAATCTAGGGGGACAGCCCTATGGCTACACCTTC. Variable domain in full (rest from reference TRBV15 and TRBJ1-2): DAMVIQNPRYQVTQFGKPVTLSCSQTLNHNVMYWYQQKSSQAPKLLFHYYDKDFNNEADTPDNFQSRRPNTSFCFLDIRSPGLGDTAMYLCATSRNLGGQPYGYTFGSGTRLTVV.

CDR3 residues: CASSLIGLAGLQFF. CDR3 bases: TGTGCCAGCAGCCTTATCGGACTAGCGGGTTTACAGTTCTTC. V usage is TRBV14 and J usage is TRBJ2-1; 11 nucleotides line up with TRBD2. V lost 4 bases and J lost 13; bases outside the gene matches: 9. Germline CDR1 SGHDN, CDR2 FVKESK. The CDR3 covers 14 residues.

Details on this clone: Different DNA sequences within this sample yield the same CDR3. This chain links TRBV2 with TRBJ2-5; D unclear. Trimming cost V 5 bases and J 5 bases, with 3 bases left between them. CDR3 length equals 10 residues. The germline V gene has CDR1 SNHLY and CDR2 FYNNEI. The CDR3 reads CASSLETQYF. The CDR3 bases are TGTGCCAGCAGTCTGGAGACCCAGTACTTC.

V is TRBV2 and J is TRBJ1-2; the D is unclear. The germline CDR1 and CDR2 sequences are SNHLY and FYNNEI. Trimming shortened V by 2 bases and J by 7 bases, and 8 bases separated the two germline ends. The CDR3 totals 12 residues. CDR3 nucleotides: TGTGCCAGCAGTGAATTACGGGTTGGCTACACCTTC. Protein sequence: CASSELRVGYTF.

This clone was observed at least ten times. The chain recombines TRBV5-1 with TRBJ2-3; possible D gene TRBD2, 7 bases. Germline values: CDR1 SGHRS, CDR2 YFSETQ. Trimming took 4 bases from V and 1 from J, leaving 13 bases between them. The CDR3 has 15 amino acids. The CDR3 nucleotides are TGCGCCAGCAGCATGCGGGGGACACGCACAGATACGCAGTATTTT. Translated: CASSMRGTRTDTQYF.